The next 2 T cell receptor beta chains were all read from a single sample in a study of shared clonotypes between healthy human individuals. Here immunoSEQ multiplex PCR was the method, and the copy in TCRdb shows in-frame clones only, minus some. The repertoire consists of approximately 500,000 clones, with roughly 80% occurring once and the leading ten covering around 12%. The specimen was PBMCs. The receptors were sampled from a middle-aged woman in good health. Some clones in this sample may be carry-over from other donors' samples.

This rearrangement joins TRBV7-9 to TRBJ2-2; no firm D call. The V end lost 5 bases, the J end lost 6 bases, and 10 bases lay between the germline ends. There are 13 residues in the CDR3. Germline CDR1 SEHNR, CDR2 FQNEAQ (reference sequence). As DNA, the CDR3 is TGTGCCAGCAGCCCAGCCGGTCCCGGGGAGCTGTTTTTT. It yields the protein CASSPAGPGELFF.

The V call is TRBV29-1, the J call TRBJ1-1, with D uncertain. This CDR3 contains 10 residues. Germline V gene data show CDR1 as SQVTM and CDR2 as ANQGSEA. V lost 7 bases to trimming and J lost 5 bases, with 8 bases between them. This chain's CDR3 is CSAQFTEAFF. The CDR3 DNA follows: TGCAGCGCTCAATTTACTGAAGCTTTCTTT.